The next 2 T cell receptor beta chains were all read from a single sample in a study of blood T cell repertoires in COVID-19. Here immunoSEQ multiplex PCR was the method, and the copy in TCRdb shows in-frame clones only, minus some. Counted here are about 86,000 clones, approximately 79% occurring once; the ten biggest clones make up around 11%. The sequenced sample was peripheral blood. These TCRs come from a man aged 70 or older with acute or convalescent COVID-19.

The V and J genes are TRBV4-1 and TRBJ1-4, with 9 bases identical to TRBD1. Trimming cost V 4 bases and J 3 bases; bases outside gene matches: 6. Germline V gene lookup returns CDR1 MGHRA and CDR2 YSYEKL. The CDR3 has 16 amino acids. CDR3 region: CASSLLGDRANEKLFF. CDR3 coding DNA: TGCGCCAGCAGCCTCCTGGGGGACAGGGCTAATGAAAAACTGTTTTTT.

The V gene is TRBV10-2, the J gene TRBJ2-3, with D unresolved. CDR1 and CDR2 (germline): WSHSY, SAAADI. The CDR3 is made up of 16 amino acids. V lost 0 bases and J lost 2, with 12 bases in between. In DNA, the CDR3 is TGCGCCAGCAGTGAGTCTAAGCCTCTAAACACAGATACGCAGTATTTT. Its translation: CASSESKPLNTDTQYF.